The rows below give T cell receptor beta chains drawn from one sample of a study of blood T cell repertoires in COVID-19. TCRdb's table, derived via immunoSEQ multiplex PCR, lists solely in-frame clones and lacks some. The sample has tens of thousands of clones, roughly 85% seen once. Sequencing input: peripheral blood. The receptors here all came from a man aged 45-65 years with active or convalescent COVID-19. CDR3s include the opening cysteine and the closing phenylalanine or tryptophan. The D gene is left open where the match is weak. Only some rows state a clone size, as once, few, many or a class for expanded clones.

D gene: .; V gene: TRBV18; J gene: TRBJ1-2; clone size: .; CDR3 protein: CASSPDNNYGYTF; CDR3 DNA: TGTGCCAGCTCCCCGGACAATAACTATGGCTACACCTTC
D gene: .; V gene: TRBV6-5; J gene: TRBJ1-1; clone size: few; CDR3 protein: CASTERDNTEAFF; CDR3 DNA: TGTGCCAGCACCGAGAGAGATAACACTGAAGCTTTCTTT
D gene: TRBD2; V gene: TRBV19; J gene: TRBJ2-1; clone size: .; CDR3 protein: CASSNSIGLAGEQFF; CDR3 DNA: TGTGCCAGTAGTAACTCGATAGGACTAGCTGGCGAGCAGTTCTTC
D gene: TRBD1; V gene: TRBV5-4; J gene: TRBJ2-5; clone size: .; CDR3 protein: CASSADRGYETQYF; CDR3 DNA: TGTGCCAGCAGCGCGGACAGGGGGTACGAGACCCAGTACTTC
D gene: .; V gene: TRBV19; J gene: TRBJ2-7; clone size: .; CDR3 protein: CASSLAQNRVDEQYF; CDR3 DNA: TGTGCCAGTTCCTTAGCGCAAAACAGGGTCGACGAGCAGTACTTC
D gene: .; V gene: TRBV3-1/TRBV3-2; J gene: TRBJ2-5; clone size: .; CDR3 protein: CASSQGQGMGETQYF; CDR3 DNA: TGTGCCAGCAGCCAAGGCCAGGGTATGGGAGAGACCCAGTACTTC
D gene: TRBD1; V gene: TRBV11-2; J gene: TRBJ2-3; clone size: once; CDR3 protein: CASSILQGAVSTDTQYF; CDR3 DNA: TGTGCCAGCAGCATACTACAGGGGGCCGTTAGCACAGATACGCAGTATTTT
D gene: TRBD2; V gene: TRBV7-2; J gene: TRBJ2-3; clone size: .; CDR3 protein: CASSLWTSGTDTQYF; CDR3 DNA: TGTGCCAGCAGCTTATGGACTAGCGGCACAGATACGCAGTATTTT
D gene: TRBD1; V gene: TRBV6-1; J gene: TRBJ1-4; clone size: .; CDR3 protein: CASSEFMIQGKNEKLFF; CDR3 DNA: TGTGCCAGCAGTGAATTCATGATACAGGGGAAGAATGAAAAACTGTTTTTT
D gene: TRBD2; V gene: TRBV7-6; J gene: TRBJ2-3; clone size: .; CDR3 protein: CASSIAGGMTDTQYF; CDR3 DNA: TGTGCCAGCAGCATAGCGGGGGGAATGACAGATACGCAGTATTTT
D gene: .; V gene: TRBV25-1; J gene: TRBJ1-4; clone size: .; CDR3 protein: CASSESQVPNEKLFF; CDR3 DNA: TGTGCCAGCAGTGAAAGCCAGGTCCCTAATGAAAAACTGTTTTTT
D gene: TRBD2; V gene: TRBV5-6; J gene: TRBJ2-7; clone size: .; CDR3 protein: CASSLALAGAGEQYF; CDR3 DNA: TGTGCCAGCAGCTTGGCATTAGCGGGGGCAGGCGAGCAGTACTTC
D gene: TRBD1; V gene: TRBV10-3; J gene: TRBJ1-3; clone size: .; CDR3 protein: CAISETGGSSGNTIYF; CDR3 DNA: TGTGCCATCAGCGAGACAGGGGGCTCTTCTGGAAACACCATATATTTT
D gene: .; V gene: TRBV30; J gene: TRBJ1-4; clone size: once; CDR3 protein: CAWSPRTGTKLFF; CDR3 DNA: TGTGCCTGGAGTCCCCGTACAGGGACAAAACTGTTTTTT
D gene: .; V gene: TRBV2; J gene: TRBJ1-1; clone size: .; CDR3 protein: CASIRQTNTEAFF; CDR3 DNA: TGTGCCAGCATCAGGCAGACGAACACTGAAGCTTTCTTT
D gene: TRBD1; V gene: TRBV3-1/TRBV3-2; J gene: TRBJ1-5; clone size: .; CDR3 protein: CASSPQTGNNQPQHF; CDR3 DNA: TGTGCCAGCAGCCCACAGACAGGGAACAATCAGCCCCAGCATTTT
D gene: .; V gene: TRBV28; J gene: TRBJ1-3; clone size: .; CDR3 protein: CASLQGHSGNTIYF; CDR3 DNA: TGTGCCAGCCTCCAGGGACACTCTGGAAACACCATATATTTT
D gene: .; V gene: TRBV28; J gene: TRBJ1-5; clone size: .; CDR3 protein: CASSLPGEGGNQPQHF; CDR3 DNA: TGTGCCAGCAGTCTCCCCGGGGAGGGGGGCAATCAGCCCCAGCATTTT
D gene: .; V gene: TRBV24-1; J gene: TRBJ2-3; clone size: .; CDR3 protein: CASRAGGTDTQYF; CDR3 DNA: TGTGCCAGCCGGGCCGGGGGCACAGATACGCAGTATTTT
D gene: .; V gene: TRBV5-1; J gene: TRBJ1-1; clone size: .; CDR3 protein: CASSWDQGGNTEAFF; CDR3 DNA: TGCGCCAGCAGCTGGGACCAAGGGGGGAACACTGAAGCTTTCTTT
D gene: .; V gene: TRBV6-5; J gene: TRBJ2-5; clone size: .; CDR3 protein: CASASQETQYF; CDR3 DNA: TGTGCCAGCGCTAGTCAAGAGACCCAGTACTTC
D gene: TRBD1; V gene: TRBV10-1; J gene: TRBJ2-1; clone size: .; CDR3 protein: CASSEHRGLSSYNEQFF; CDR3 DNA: TGCGCCAGCAGTGAGCACAGGGGTCTCAGCTCCTACAATGAGCAGTTCTTC
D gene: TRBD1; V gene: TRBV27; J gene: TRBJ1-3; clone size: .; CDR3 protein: CASRAAGGPGNTIYF; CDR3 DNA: TGTGCCAGCAGAGCCGCAGGGGGGCCTGGAAACACCATATATTTT
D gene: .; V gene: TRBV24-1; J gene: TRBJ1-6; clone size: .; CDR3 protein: CATSDTGVNSPLHF; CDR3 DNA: TGTGCCACCAGTGATACAGGAGTTAATTCACCCCTCCACTTT